This T cell receptor beta chain was captured in a study of shared clonotypes between healthy human individuals. Whole-study findings and limits: Measured sharing among donors was expected to vary with sequencing depth.

From germline, CDR1 is SGHAT and CDR2 FQDESV (reference sequence). Trimming removed 9 bases at V and 2 bases at J, with 19 bases between. There are 15 residues in the CDR3. Notes on this clone: Antigen unknown. The sample carries other DNA sequences with the same CDR3.

Every subset's genomic DNA went evenly onto several immunoSEQ plates. Generated by immunoSEQ multiplex PCR, the TCRdb table keeps only in-frame clones and is missing some. The table shows more than 1 million clones, with around 78% occurring only once. This chain links TRBV11-1 with TRBJ2-5, with D possibly matching TRBD1 (5 bases). Sequenced input: memory CD4+ T cells from PBMCs. Subset meaning: CD45RA-negative fraction. The receptor's source is a man younger than 35 in good health. Some clones in this sample may be carry-over from other donors' samples. Written as DNA, the CDR3 is TGTGCCAGTAGCCAGCTGCTGGGGCAGCAAGAGACCCAGTACTTC. The encoded protein is CASSQLLGQQETQYF.